The 32 T cell receptor beta chains presented below share a single source sample, sequenced in a study of T-cell reconstitution after alpha-beta-depleted transplantation in children. Using unique molecular identifiers, the investigators prepared the TCRbeta library. Using its own MiXCR run on the PCR reads, TCRdb lists one record per CDR3 protein. The sample lists hundreds of thousands of distinct CDR3 sequences, approximately 17% occurring once. Sample: PBMCs from the stem cell graft donor, taken from the stem cell graft. These receptors originate from a human donor who donated a stem cell graft to a child with acute myeloid leukemia.

This chain connects TRBV12-2 to TRBJ1-2; the D call in the table, TRBD1, was not verified against the DNA. TRBV12-2 is a pseudogene. The CDR3 length is 15 residues. The CDR3 DNA reads TGTGCAAGTCGCCATGGGGCCGAAACTAACTATGGCTACACCTTC. Its protein is CASRHGAETNYGYTF.

In its sample, this clonotype was seen many times. This sequence joins TRBV6-6 and TRBJ2-7; TRBD1 is a possible D gene (5 bases). V lost 4 bases, J lost 4 bases, and 11 bases lay in between. The germline V gene encodes CDR1 MNHNY and CDR2 SVGAGI (reference sequence). The CDR3 extends over 13 amino acids. Written as DNA, the CDR3 is TGTGCCAGCAGTTCCCAGGGCCAATACGAGCAGTACTTC. Translating it yields CASSSQGQYEQYF.

There are many counts of this clonotype. The CDR3 DNA reads as TGTGCCAGCAGTGAAGGGTATGAAGCTTTCTTT. Translated, it gives CASSEGYEAFF. This chain joins TRBV6-1 and TRBJ1-1, with no clear D. The CDR3 runs to 11 residues. V dropped 1 base and J dropped 7 bases, with 4 bases sitting between them. Germline V gene lookup returns CDR1 MNHNS and CDR2 SASEGT.

The chain recombines TRBV7-6 with TRBJ2-3; 8 nucleotides align to TRBD1. Germline V gene data show CDR1 as SGHVS and CDR2 as FNYEAQ. With V trimmed by 5 bases and J by 3 bases, 7 bases remained unmatched. There are 15 residues in the CDR3. CDR3 DNA: TGTGCCAGCAGCCTGGACAGGGTCTTGACAGATACGCAGTATTTT. It is translated as CASSLDRVLTDTQYF. Supplemented by reference TRBV7-6 and TRBJ2-3, the full variable domain reads GAGVSQSPRYKVTKRGQDVALRCDPISGHVSLYWYRQALGQGPEFLTYFNYEAQQDKSGLPNDRFSAERPEGSISTLTIQRTEQRDSAMYRCASSLDRVLTDTQYFGPGTRLTVL.

This clonotype was counted a few times. V usage is TRBV12-3 or TRBV12-4 and J usage is TRBJ2-1; tentative D call: TRBD2 (6 bases). This CDR3 is 16 amino acids long. V lost 5 bases to trimming and J lost 7 bases, with 21 bases between them. The CDR3 protein is CASSPGLPLALNEQFF. Written as DNA, the CDR3 is TGTGCCAGCAGTCCCGGACTACCCCTGGCCCTGAATGAGCAGTTCTTC.

This clonotype has only a few counts. The chain combines TRBV6-5 with TRBJ2-1, with a weak D call TRBD1 (6 bases). Germline CDR1 MNHEY, CDR2 SVGAGI. The CDR3 runs 17 residues. V was pared by 2 bases and J by 0 bases, with 14 bases between. Written as DNA, the CDR3 is TGTGCCAGCAGTTACCTCCCAGGGGCTAGCTCCTACAATGAGCAGTTCTTC. Translated, it gives CASSYLPGASSYNEQFF.

This clonotype was observed at least ten times. The rearrangement links TRBV6-5 to TRBJ2-7; 9 nucleotides match TRBD1. The V segment lost 2 bases and the J segment 4 bases; nucleotides outside the gene matches: 6. The CDR3 is made up of 15 amino acids. In germline, CDR1 is MNHEY, CDR2 SVGAGI. The CDR3 here is CASSYAGTGRYEQYF. CDR3 DNA: TGTGCCAGCAGTTACGCCGGGACAGGGAGGTACGAGCAGTACTTC.

The V call is TRBV6-2 or TRBV6-3, the J call TRBJ2-1, with D possibly TRBD2 on 6 matching bases. The V end was cut by 1 base, the J end by 0 bases, with 7 bases between. This CDR3 has 15 residues. Per the germline V gene, CDR1 is MNHEY and CDR2 is SVGEGT. This CDR3 reads CASSYYGGSYNEQFF. In DNA, the CDR3 is TGTGCCAGCAGTTACTACGGGGGCTCCTACAATGAGCAGTTCTTC.

The V gene is TRBV24-1, the J gene TRBJ2-2, with TRBD1 matching over 7 bases. V lost 8 bases, J lost 1 base, and 6 bases stayed unmatched. Germline CDR1 is KGHDR and CDR2 is SFDVKD. CDR3 length: 15 residues. CDR3 nucleotide sequence: TGTGCCACCACCAGACGACAGGGGAACACCGGGGAGCTGTTTTTT. This translates into CATTRRQGNTGELFF.

This clonotype was seen repeatedly, ten times or more. CDR3 in DNA: TGTGCCAGCGCCGACATACCGGGCAACTATGGCTACACCTTC. Amino acids: CASADIPGNYGYTF. This chain joins TRBV6-1 and TRBJ1-2; D call uncertain. The V end lost 8 bases, the J end lost 2 bases, and 15 bases lay between the germline ends. This CDR3 has 14 amino acids. CDR1 MNHNS and CDR2 SASEGT come from the germline V gene.

This clonotype has more than one count but fewer than ten. The chain recombines TRBV4-1 with TRBJ1-4, with D hard to call. Germline assignment: CDR1 MGHRA and CDR2 YSYEKL. V was cut by 7 bases and J by 5 bases, with 11 bases left in between. The CDR3 sequence is 13 residues long. Here the CDR3 DNA reads TGCGCCAGCACCCGAAAGCCAAATGAAAAACTGTTTTTT. Translated, it gives CASTRKPNEKLFF.

This clonotype was seen at least ten times. J is TRBJ2-7 and V is TRBV12-3 or TRBV12-4; no firm D call. This CDR3 has 14 amino acids. V lost 3 bases and J 3 bases, leaving 12 bases between the germline ends. This CDR3 reads CASSLTLPDYEQYF. The CDR3 coding sequence is TGTGCCAGCAGTTTGACCCTGCCGGACTACGAGCAGTACTTC.

As concerns this clonotype: A much larger clone is a single base away; this may be a read error. The chain recombines TRBV9 with TRBJ1-1; D remains unclear. Germline V gene lookup returns CDR1 SGDLS and CDR2 YYNGEE. The CDR3 loop spans 13 amino acids. V shed 4 bases and J shed 1 base, with 8 bases lying between them. CDR3 amino acids: CASSSSENTEAFF. The CDR3 DNA reads as TGTGCCAGCAGCTCCTCAGAGAACACTGAAGCTTTCTTT.

The J gene is TRBJ1-4, the V gene TRBV20-1; D is possibly TRBD1 (6 bases). The V gene's germline CDR1 is DFQATT and CDR2 SNEGSKA (reference sequence). The germline V and J ends were trimmed by 6 bases and 1 base, with 18 bases remaining between them. The CDR3 runs 16 residues. The CDR3 DNA is TGCAGTGCGAGTCAATTCCACAGGGTAACTAATGAAAAACTGTTTTTT. Translation gives CSASQFHRVTNEKLFF.

This clonotype was found a few times. The rearrangement joins TRBV7-6 to TRBJ2-5; possibly TRBD1 for D (6 bases). This CDR3 has 15 residues. V lost 6 bases and J 1 base, leaving 15 bases between the germline ends. The germline V gene has CDR1 SGHVS and CDR2 FNYEAQ. CDR3 amino acids: CASSVTGSLQETQYF. CDR3 nucleotides: TGTGCCAGCAGTGTAACAGGGTCCCTCCAAGAGACCCAGTACTTC.

This clonotype was counted only a few times. This sequence joins TRBV7-3 and TRBJ2-7, with D unclear. Germline V gene data show CDR1 as SGHTA and CDR2 as FQGTGA. V was pared by 2 bases and J by 3 bases, with 8 bases between. The CDR3 consists of 13 residues. The CDR3 is CASSLQASYEQYF. As DNA, the CDR3 is TGTGCCAGCAGCTTACAAGCGAGCTACGAGCAGTACTTC.

A word on this clonotype: A much bigger clone sits one base away, suggesting this may be a read error. V gene TRBV6-1 combines with J gene TRBJ2-6; D not resolved. There are 14 residues in the CDR3. The germline V gene encodes CDR1 MNHNS and CDR2 SASEGT. The CDR3 spells CASRRISVANVLTF. The CDR3 nucleotides are TGTGCAAGCCGTCGGATCTCTGTGGCCAACGTCCTGACTTTC.

V and J are TRBV30 and TRBJ2-1, with TRBD2 matching 11 bases. Germline assignment: CDR1 GTSNPN and CDR2 SVGIG (reference sequence). The J segment lost 9 bases and the V segment lost 4 bases, leaving 14 bases of the junction unmatched. There are 16 residues in the CDR3. Here the CDR3 DNA reads TGTGCCTGGACCTCGCTAGCGGGGGGACTCGGAGGTGAGCAGTTCTTC. It translates to CAWTSLAGGLGGEQFF.

In its sample, this clonotype was seen many times. The V gene is TRBV20-1, the J gene TRBJ2-5; D is undetermined. Germline-derived CDR1 and CDR2 are DFQATT and SNEGSKA (reference sequence). The CDR3 spans 11 residues. The V and J ends lost 6 bases and 0 bases respectively, with 5 bases between them. The CDR3 DNA reads TGCAGTGCCCCGTACCAAGAGACCCAGTACTTC. Its protein is CSAPYQETQYF.

This rearrangement joins TRBV7-8 to TRBJ2-7, with D tentatively TRBD1 or TRBD2 (6 bases each). The germline V and J ends were trimmed by 8 bases and 6 bases, with 17 bases remaining between them. The CDR3 extends over 13 amino acids. The V gene's germline CDR1 is SGHVS and CDR2 FQNEAQ. CDR3 in amino acids: CASPGALGFEQYV. In DNA form, the CDR3 reads TGTGCCAGCCCGGGGGCCCTGGGGTTCGAGCAGTACGTC.

This clonotype was seen ten or more times. CDR3 coding DNA: TGCAGCGTACTGAAGGGGGGCGCGGGGGAGCAGTTCTTC. It codes for CSVLKGGAGEQFF. The chain links TRBV29-1 to TRBJ2-1, with D possibly being TRBD1 or TRBD2 (6 bases each). The germline V gene encodes CDR1 SQVTM and CDR2 ANQGSEA. V lost 6 bases and J lost 10, with 19 bases in between. The CDR3 is 13 residues long.

The CDR3: CASSLASWGWTYNEQFF. CDR3 nucleotide sequence: TGTGCCAGCAGTTTAGCCAGCTGGGGCTGGACCTACAATGAGCAGTTCTTC. V gene TRBV28 combines with J gene TRBJ2-1; possibly TRBD1 for D (5 bases). Germline-derived CDR1 and CDR2 are MDHEN and SYDVKM. The CDR3 consists of 17 residues. The V gene lost 2 bases and the J gene lost 2 bases, with 16 bases spanning the gap.

This clonotype was counted ten times or more. The rearrangement joins TRBV7-6 to TRBJ1-2; 7 bases fit TRBD1. CDR1 and CDR2 from the germline V gene are SGHVS and FNYEAQ. This CDR3 region has 13 residues. Trimming at V came to 4 bases and at J to 8 bases, leaving 7 bases not matched to a gene. The CDR3 sequence is CASSYRQGLGYTF. CDR3 bases: TGTGCCAGCAGCTACCGACAGGGCCTGGGCTACACCTTC.

The CDR3 DNA reads as TGTGCCAGCAGTCAGGCCACCTACAATGAGCAGTTCTTC. It translates to CASSQATYNEQFF. The chain is built from TRBV21-1 and TRBJ2-1. TRBV21-1 is shown as a pseudogene. The CDR3 consists of 13 residues.

This sequence joins TRBV20-1 and TRBJ2-2; tentative D call: TRBD1 (5 bases). CDR3 length: 15 residues. Germline V lookup: CDR1 DFQATT, CDR2 SNEGSKA (reference sequence). Trimming shortened V by 6 bases and J by 3 bases, and 17 bases separated the two germline ends. The CDR3 sequence is CSARQSGTDTGELFF. CDR3 coding DNA: TGCAGTGCCAGACAGTCTGGTACCGACACCGGGGAGCTGTTTTTT.

For this clonotype: With a much larger clone just one base away, this may be a read error. The chain joins TRBV11-2 to TRBJ2-3; 9 nucleotides align to TRBD2. Germline lookup yields CDR1 SGHAT and CDR2 FQNNGV. CDR3 size: 15 residues. CDR3: CASSLALAGTDTLYF. In DNA form, the CDR3 reads TGTGCCAGCAGCTTAGCGCTAGCGGGAACAGATACGCTGTATTTT.

This clonotype was seen only a few times. V is TRBV6-5 and J is TRBJ2-3; a weak D match, TRBD1 (5 bases). There are 17 residues in the CDR3. The germline V and J ends were trimmed by 2 bases and 0 bases, with 15 bases remaining between them. Germline CDR1 reads MNHEY; CDR2 reads SVGAGI. The CDR3 sequence is CASSYLSRAGSTDTQYF. The CDR3 DNA follows: TGTGCCAGCAGTTACCTGAGCAGGGCCGGGAGCACAGATACGCAGTATTTT.

This clonotype showed up just a few times. CDR3 sequence: CASSSLEVRDRLYEQYV. The CDR3 bases are TGTGCCAGCTCATCTTTAGAGGTTAGGGACAGACTTTACGAGCAGTACGTC. V is TRBV18 and J is TRBJ2-7; TRBD1 agrees at 7 bases. Unmatched junction bases numbered 17, after V lost 5 bases and J lost 4 bases. Germline V CDR1 and CDR2: KGHSH, LQKENI. The CDR3 contains 17 residues.

This rearrangement joins TRBV20-1 to TRBJ2-7; the D gene is possibly TRBD1 (5 bases). V was trimmed by 0 bases and J by 3 bases, leaving 12 bases between them. CDR1 is DFQATT and CDR2 is SNEGSKA in the germline V gene (reference sequence). This CDR3 spans 14 amino acids. This chain's CDR3 is CSARENRRDYEQYF. CDR3 nucleotide sequence: TGCAGTGCTAGAGAGAACAGGCGAGACTACGAGCAGTACTTC.

This clonotype was observed a few times. V and J are TRBV7-2 and TRBJ2-7; 10 bases fit TRBD1. The CDR3 contains 15 residues. Germline CDR1 SGHTA, CDR2 FQGNSA. After removal of 5 bases from V and 3 bases from J, the junction contained 7 bases not matched to a gene. In DNA, the CDR3 is TGTGCCAGCAGCCTCCGGACAGGGGGGATCTACGAGCAGTACTTC. As protein: CASSLRTGGIYEQYF.

This clonotype was counted a few times. The rearrangement uses TRBV5-1 and TRBJ2-1; D is undetermined. The CDR3 runs 15 residues. The germline V gene encodes CDR1 SGHRS and CDR2 YFSETQ. The V gene lost 1 base and the J gene lost 7 bases, with 15 bases spanning the gap. The CDR3 is CASSLSAALGNEQFF. Here the CDR3 DNA reads TGCGCCAGCAGCTTGTCGGCGGCCCTGGGAAATGAGCAGTTCTTC.

Only a few counts were recorded for this clonotype. The CDR3 coding sequence is TGTGCCAGCAGTTTTTGGGGGGTCGAGCAGTACTTC. It translates to CASSFWGVEQYF. The chain joins TRBV12-3 or TRBV12-4 to TRBJ2-7, with D possibly matching TRBD2 (6 bases). The CDR3 runs 12 residues. Trimming took off 3 bases at V and 6 bases at J, with 9 bases between the two ends.